This paragraph covers one T cell receptor (beta chain) sequence. Its target is not known. The sample comes from a study of identical twins. The study's findings and limits: While abundant cord blood beta clonotypes carried fewer insertions, memory repertoires showed no such pattern. Cross-sectional statistics underpinned the conclusions; the same donors were not followed. Sequences that were out-of-frame, alpha and twin-shared displayed an excess of low generation probability. Zero-insertion analyses were open to partial confounding by invariant MAIT and iNKT cells.

The germline CDR1 and CDR2 sequences are GTSNPN and SVGIG (reference sequence). Deletions cut 4 bases from V and 5 bases from J, with 11 bases between. This CDR3 is built from 12 residues. TCRdb redid the calling of the 5' RACE reads with MiXCR, one entry per CDR3 protein. The sample lists about 240,000 distinct CDR3 sequences, over 9.5% seen once, with about 9.1% in the top ten. This chain uses TRBV30 with TRBJ2-5; possible D gene TRBD2, 5 bases. This clonotype was obtained from a man in his forties or fifties in good health. Material for sequencing was memory T cells sorted from blood. The CDR3 sequence: CAWTGESETQYF. In DNA form, the CDR3 reads TGTGCCTGGACCGGGGAGTCGGAGACCCAGTACTTC.